This T cell receptor beta chain was profiled in a study of T-cell reconstitution after alpha-beta-depleted transplantation in children. Unique molecular identifiers tagged the TCRbeta library. TCRdb redid the calling of the PCR reads with MiXCR, one entry per CDR3 protein. The top ten hold about 41% of the sample, which has hundreds of thousands of distinct CDR3 sequences, under 20% seen once. Sample: PBMCs, mostly from graft donor cells, taken 360 days after TCRalphabeta/CD19-depleted stem cell transplant. This receptor was taken from a male patient aged 2 to 10 who had a stem cell transplant for acute lymphoblastic leukemia, so the T cells may come from the graft donor.

The CDR3 reads CASSLDRDSIMKTQYF. The CDR3, as DNA: TGTGCCAGCAGCTTAGACCGGGACAGTATCATGAAGACCCAGTACTTC. The V call is TRBV11-2, the J call TRBJ2-5, with 7 nucleotides matching TRBD1. The CDR3 length is 16 residues. Germline values: CDR1 SGHAT, CDR2 FQNNGV. V lost 0 bases, J lost 6 bases, and 10 bases stayed unmatched.